The clone carrying this T cell receptor (beta chain) showed up just once. Its antigen is currently unknown. The sample belongs to a study of radiation and T cells in renal cell carcinoma. Study-wide points: Without pretreatment biopsies, baseline tumor clonotype presence was undetermined.

TCRdb keeps only in-frame clones here, not all; method: immunoSEQ multiplex PCR. This table holds around 29,000 clones, over 75% found once. Time point reported: blood 4 weeks post-SBRT, at nephrectomy. The treatment was: 15 Gy SBRT to primary tumor, nephrectomy 4 weeks later. Nephrectomy followed 15 Gy stereotactic body radiation by 4 weeks. This receptor was identified in a man aged 55 to 70 with renal cell carcinoma. Source: blood, taken from a patient whose treatment included radiotherapy and nephrectomy.

CDR3 region: CASRQRRGFYNEQFF. DNA for the CDR3: TGTGCCAGCAGACAACGGCGCGGGTTCTACAATGAGCAGTTCTTC. The V gene is TRBV6-5, the J gene TRBJ2-1; maybe TRBD2 (5 bases). This CDR3 is 15 amino acids long. V was shortened by 6 bases and J by 3 bases, with 15 bases between the two germline ends. CDR1 is MNHEY, CDR2 SVGAGI, per germline.